This TCR beta chain originates from a study of blood T cell repertoires in COVID-19. Assay used: immunoSEQ multiplex PCR; TCRdb lists only in-frame clones, some missing. The table has approximately 250,000 clones, over 70% seen once. This CDR3 region has 13 residues. Trimming removed 5 bases at V and 2 bases at J, with 10 bases between. Looked up from germline, CDR1 is MDHEN and CDR2 is SYDVKM. V gene TRBV28 combines with J gene TRBJ2-7, with TRBD1 as a possible D gene (6 bases). The origin of this receptor is a woman in her 70s with COVID-19, enrolled during active disease. Material for sequencing was peripheral blood. The CDR3 loop reads CASSPGQTYEQYF. Here the CDR3 DNA reads TGTGCCAGCAGTCCTGGACAGACCTACGAGCAGTACTTC.